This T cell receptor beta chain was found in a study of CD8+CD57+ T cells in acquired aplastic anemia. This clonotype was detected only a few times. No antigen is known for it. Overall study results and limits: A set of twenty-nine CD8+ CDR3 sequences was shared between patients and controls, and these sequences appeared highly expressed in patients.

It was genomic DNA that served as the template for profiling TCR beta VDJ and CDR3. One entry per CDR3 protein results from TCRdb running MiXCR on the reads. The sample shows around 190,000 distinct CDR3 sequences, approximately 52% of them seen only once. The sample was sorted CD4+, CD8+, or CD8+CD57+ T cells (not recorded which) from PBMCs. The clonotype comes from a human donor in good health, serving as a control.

This chain's CDR3 is CASSVGTGQGGYTF. CDR3 sequence (DNA): TGTGCCAGCAGCGTTGGGACAGGGCAGGGAGGCTACACCTTC. The chain recombines TRBV2 with TRBJ1-2; TRBD1 aligns across 9 bases. Germline CDR1 reads SNHLY; CDR2 reads FYNNEI. CDR3 length: 14 amino acids. Trimming cost V 6 bases and J 8 bases; bases outside gene matches: 10.